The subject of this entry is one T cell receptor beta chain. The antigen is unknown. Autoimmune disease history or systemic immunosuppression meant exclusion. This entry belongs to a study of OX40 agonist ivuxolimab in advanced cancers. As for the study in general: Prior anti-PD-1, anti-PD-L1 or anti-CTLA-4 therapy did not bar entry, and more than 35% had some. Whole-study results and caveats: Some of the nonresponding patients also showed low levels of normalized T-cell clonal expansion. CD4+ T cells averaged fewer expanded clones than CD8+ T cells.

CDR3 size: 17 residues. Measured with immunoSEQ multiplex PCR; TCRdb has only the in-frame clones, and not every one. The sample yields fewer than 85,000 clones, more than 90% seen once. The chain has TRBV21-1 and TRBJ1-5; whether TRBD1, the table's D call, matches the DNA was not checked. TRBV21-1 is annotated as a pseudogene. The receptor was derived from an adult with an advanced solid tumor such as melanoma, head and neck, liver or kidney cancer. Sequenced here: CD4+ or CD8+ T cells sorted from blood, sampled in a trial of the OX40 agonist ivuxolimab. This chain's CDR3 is CASSNSDRSYSNQPQHF. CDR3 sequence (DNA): TGTGCCAGCAGCAACTCAGACAGGAGTTATAGCAATCAGCCCCAGCATTTT.